Listed below are T cell receptor beta chains from one sample, sequenced in a study of molecular identifiers for immune sequencing clone quantification. One entry per CDR3 protein, called by TCRdb with MiXCR from the PCR reads. The sample contains roughly 320,000 distinct CDR3 sequences, roughly 23% of which appear only once. Sequenced input: naive CD8+ T cells from blood, with Jurkat cell RNA spiked in. All receptors come from a human donor in good health. Some libraries in this study had Jurkat cell RNA spiked in. CDR3s include the opening cysteine and the closing phenylalanine or tryptophan. Fields, in order: CDR3 length, D gene, J gene, clone size, V gene, CDR3 DNA, CDR3 protein. A D gene is named only where the DNA matches it firmly. Some rows have no size entry. The others give once, few or many, or a class for an expanded clone.

>17|NA|TRBJ1-3|NA|TRBV7-8
TGTGCCAGCAGCTTAGTGGGTCCCGGGGTCTCTGGAAACACCATATATTTT
CASSLVGPGVSGNTIYF
>13|NA|TRBJ1-2|many|TRBV7-6
TGTGCCAGCAGCCCCGGACAGTTCTATGGCTACACCTTC
CASSPGQFYGYTF
>14|NA|TRBJ2-2|NA|TRBV12-3/TRBV12-4
TGTGCCAGCAGTCGGCCAGGGTTAGGCGGGGAGCTGTTTTTT
CASSRPGLGGELFF
>13|NA|TRBJ2-7|NA|TRBV29-1
TGCAGCGTTGCGTGGGTGAGCTCCTACGAGCAGTACTTC
CSVAWVSSYEQYF
>17|TRBD1|TRBJ1-6|few|TRBV14
TGTGCCAGCAGCCAAGCAGGGACAGGGGCCTATAATTCACCCCTCCACTTT
CASSQAGTGAYNSPLHF
>11|NA|TRBJ2-3|NA|TRBV13
TGTGCCAGCAGCAAGGGGGATACGCAGTATTTT
CASSKGDTQYF
>15|NA|TRBJ2-5|few|TRBV20-1
TGCAGTGCTAGAGAATATACACAGCCTAGATGGACCCAGTACTTC
CSAREYTQPRWTQYF
>15|NA|TRBJ1-1|many|TRBV27
TGTGCCAGCAGTCCGCGGGACCCAGGGCACACTGAAGCTTTCTTT
CASSPRDPGHTEAFF
>16|NA|TRBJ2-1|many|TRBV7-8
TGTGCCAGCAGCTTAGTTGTACCGGTTACCTACAATGAGCAGTTCTTC
CASSLVVPVTYNEQFF
>14|NA|TRBJ1-1|NA|TRBV15
TGTGCCACCAGAGAGGACAGCCTGAACACTGAAGCTTTCTTT
CATREDSLNTEAFF
>14|NA|TRBJ2-3|many|TRBV9
TGTGCCAGCAGCGGGAGGGGAGATACAGATACGCAGTATTTT
CASSGRGDTDTQYF
>17|TRBD1|TRBJ2-2|many|TRBV12-3/TRBV12-4
TGTGCCAGCAGTTTAGTAGCAGGACAGGGTTTGACCGGGGAGCTGTTTTTT
CASSLVAGQGLTGELFF
>16|TRBD1|TRBJ2-2|NA|TRBV4-3
TGCGCCAGCAGCAGACAGGGTAGAATGACCACCGGGGAGCTGTTTTTT
CASSRQGRMTTGELFF
>17|TRBD1|TRBJ1-6|many|TRBV20-1
TGCAGTGCTAGAGATCATCCCGACAGGGTCCCTGATTCACCCCTCCACTTT
CSARDHPDRVPDSPLHF
>13|TRBD2|TRBJ2-3|many|TRBV20-1
TGCAGTGCTAGACTAGCGGGAGTAGAAACGCAGTATTTT
CSARLAGVETQYF
>18|NA|TRBJ2-6|many|TRBV12-3/TRBV12-4
TGTGCCACCATACTTTATCGGACAGGCGGGACTGGGGCCAACGTCCTGACTTTC
CATILYRTGGTGANVLTF
>17|NA|TRBJ2-3|few|TRBV11-2
TGTGCCAGCAGCTTAGGGGGAGCCCCAGTGCGCACAGATACGCAGTATTTT
CASSLGGAPVRTDTQYF
>13|NA|TRBJ2-5|NA|TRBV12-3/TRBV12-4
TGTGCCAGTAGGGGTTCGATGGGAGAGACCCAGTACTTC
CASRGSMGETQYF
>16|NA|TRBJ2-7|NA|TRBV12-5
TGTGCTAGCCCCCTGAAGTCCCGGACAAATTCCTACGAGCAGTACTTC
CASPLKSRTNSYEQYF
>17|TRBD2|TRBJ2-1|NA|TRBV24-1
TGTGCCACCAGTGGCCCCACTAGCGGGAGGGCCGGCAATGAGCAGTTCTTC
CATSGPTSGRAGNEQFF
>15|TRBD1|TRBJ2-1|NA|TRBV27
TGTGCCAGCAGTCCCACAGGGGGCCCCTACAATGAGCAGTTCTTC
CASSPTGGPYNEQFF
>16|TRBD2|TRBJ2-1|few|TRBV4-3
TGCGCCAGCAGCCACACTCATCTGACGGCGGGAGGGCCTGAGTTCTTC
CASSHTHLTAGGPEFF
>19|TRBD2|TRBJ2-3|few|TRBV18
TGTGCCAGCTCACCCCTCGGACTAGCGGGAGACGAGGACACAGATACGCAGTATTTT
CASSPLGLAGDEDTDTQYF
>15|TRBD1|TRBJ2-2|NA|TRBV5-4
TGTGCCAGCAGCTGGGACAGGGAGAACACCGGGGAGCTGTTTTTT
CASSWDRENTGELFF
>16|NA|TRBJ2-7|few|TRBV4-2
TGTGCCAGCAGCCAAGATTTCGGCGGGCAGGTCTACGAGCAGTACTTC
CASSQDFGGQVYEQYF
>14|NA|TRBJ2-3|many|TRBV5-4
TGTGCCAGCAGCATCGACAGACACACAGATACGCAGTATTTT
CASSIDRHTDTQYF
>17|NA|TRBJ1-3|few|TRBV27
TGTGCCAGCAGTTTATCGTATGGACTCCCCTCTGGAAACACCATATATTTT
CASSLSYGLPSGNTIYF
>16|TRBD2|TRBJ2-3|few|TRBV19
TGTGCCAGTGGCCCCGGTGCGGGGGGCTCCACAGATACGCAGTATTTT
CASGPGAGGSTDTQYF
>12|TRBD2|TRBJ2-7|NA|TRBV29-1
TGCGGCGTCCTAGCGGGAGTCCACGAGCAGTACTTC
CGVLAGVHEQYF
>14|TRBD1|TRBJ1-5|NA|TRBV6-2/TRBV6-3
TGTGCCAGCAGTCACGACAGGGGCTATCAGCCCCAGCATTTT
CASSHDRGYQPQHF
>11|NA|TRBJ2-3|many|TRBV6-5
TGTGCCAGCAGTTATCGAGATACGCAGTATTTT
CASSYRDTQYF
>15|TRBD1|TRBJ1-5|few|TRBV27
TGTGCCAGCAGTTTAATGGGACAGGTTAATCAGCCCCAGCATTTT
CASSLMGQVNQPQHF
>14|TRBD1|TRBJ1-1|NA|TRBV7-6
TGTGCCAGCAGCCCTGGGACAGAGAACACTGAAGCTTTCTTT
CASSPGTENTEAFF
>13|NA|TRBJ1-5|NA|TRBV5-1
TGCGCCAGCAGCTGGACCCCGGGGCAGCCCCAGCATTTT
CASSWTPGQPQHF
>14|NA|TRBJ2-7|NA|TRBV6-6
TGTGCCAGCAGCCTCCGGGGGTACAATTACGAGCAGTACTTC
CASSLRGYNYEQYF
>15|NA|TRBJ1-3|NA|TRBV7-2
TGTGCCAGCAGCTTAGCCTGGGGCTCTGGAAACCCCATATATTTT
CASSLAWGSGNPIYF
>17|TRBD1|TRBJ2-2|NA|TRBV7-9
TGTGCCAGCGTCCTAATCGAGACAGGGAGAAACACCGGGGAGCTGTTTTTT
CASVLIETGRNTGELFF
>12|NA|TRBJ2-1|many|TRBV6-2/TRBV6-3
TGTGCCAGCAGTGCTGAATTCGGTGAGCAGTTCTTC
CASSAEFGEQFF
>15|TRBD2|TRBJ2-3|many|TRBV5-8
TGTGCCAGCAGCCTAGGACTAGCGGGAATGGATACGCAGTATTTT
CASSLGLAGMDTQYF
>17|TRBD2|TRBJ2-3|NA|TRBV20-1
TGCAGTGCTAGAGTTCCCCCACTAGCGGGAGCCACAGATACGCAGTATTTT
CSARVPPLAGATDTQYF
>14|NA|TRBJ2-7|many|TRBV19
TGTGCCAGTAGTATCGAGGGGAGCTCCTACGAGCAGTACTTC
CASSIEGSSYEQYF
>19|TRBD2|TRBJ2-3|NA|TRBV12-3/TRBV12-4
TGTGCCAGCAGCCGGCCGGGGACTAGCGGGGGGGACTGGGCAGATACGCAGTATTTT
CASSRPGTSGGDWADTQYF
>15|TRBD2|TRBJ2-3|many|TRBV27
TGCGCCAGCAGCTTGGCGGGGGGCAGGACAGATACGCAGTATTTT
CASSLAGGRTDTQYF
>19|TRBD2|TRBJ2-3|few|TRBV7-9
TGTGCCAGCAGCTTAGTCGCGGGGGAGTTATATTTAGTCACAGATACGCAGTATTTT
CASSLVAGELYLVTDTQYF
>16|NA|TRBJ1-6|NA|TRBV28
TGTGCCAGCAGTTTAGGTAGGGGAGGGAGCAATTCACCCCTCCACTTT
CASSLGRGGSNSPLHF
>16|TRBD1|TRBJ1-5|few|TRBV9
TGTGCCAGCAGCCCAACGACAGGGGGCCCCAATCAGCCCCAGCATTTT
CASSPTTGGPNQPQHF
>15|NA|TRBJ2-7|many|TRBV7-2
TGTGCCAGCAGCCTCGGACTAGGGGGGGCCTACGAGCAGTACTTC
CASSLGLGGAYEQYF
>15|NA|TRBJ2-5|few|TRBV7-9
TGTGCCAGCAGTGGACCCCGGGACCGGCAAGAGACCCAGTACTTC
CASSGPRDRQETQYF
>15|NA|TRBJ2-7|NA|TRBV19
TGTGCCAGTAGTATAGGCTGGGGAGAATCCTACGAGCAGTACTTC
CASSIGWGESYEQYF
>14|NA|TRBJ2-5|few|TRBV4-1
TGCGCCAGCAGCCAACGGCAGCTCCAAGAGACCCAGTACTTC
CASSQRQLQETQYF
>15|TRBD1|TRBJ1-5|many|TRBV20-1
TGCAGTGCTGATCAAACAGGGGATAGCAATCAGCCCCAGCATTTT
CSADQTGDSNQPQHF
>12|NA|TRBJ1-1|NA|TRBV12-3/TRBV12-4
TGTGCCAGCAAGGGGGTCTGGACTGAAGCTTTCTTT
CASKGVWTEAFF
>19|NA|TRBJ2-7|few|TRBV11-2
TGTGCCAGCAGCTTAGATCTTAGAGATCCGGGGCTAAAATCCTACGAGCAGTACTTC
CASSLDLRDPGLKSYEQYF
>17|TRBD2|TRBJ2-3|NA|TRBV3-1
TGTGCCAGCAGCGACAGCGGGAGCGACGCTAGCACAGATACGCAGTATTTT
CASSDSGSDASTDTQYF
>14|TRBD2|TRBJ2-5|many|TRBV10-3
TGTGCCATCAGTACCGGGACTAGCTCAGAGACCCAGTACTTC
CAISTGTSSETQYF
>12|NA|TRBJ2-7|many|TRBV20-1
TGCAGTGCTAGAGATTTAGGGTACGAGCAGTACTTC
CSARDLGYEQYF
>15|TRBD2|TRBJ2-7|few|TRBV12-3/TRBV12-4
TGTGCCAGCAGTCTTCGGGGGGGGGCCTTCTACGAGCAGTACTTC
CASSLRGGAFYEQYF
>13|NA|TRBJ2-2|many|TRBV6-6
TGTGCCAGCGGAGATAGCCGGAACGGGGAGCTGTTTTTT
CASGDSRNGELFF
>13|NA|TRBJ2-5|few|TRBV6-2/TRBV6-3
TGTGCCACCCTAGGACGGAACCAAGAGACCCAGTACTTC
CATLGRNQETQYF
>16|TRBD2|TRBJ2-3|few|TRBV6-6
TGTGCCAGCAGTTCCGGACTAGCGGGGGCTGCAGATACGCAGTATTTT
CASSSGLAGAADTQYF